This T cell receptor beta chain comes out of a study of T cell repertoires in cytomegalovirus infection. TCRdb re-derived calls from the reads in MiXCR, one entry per CDR3 protein. The sample consists of more than 150,000 distinct CDR3 sequences, 28% of them appearing once. CDR3 length: 13 amino acids. Germline V gene sequence: CDR1 SGHTA, CDR2 FQGNSA. V lost 5 bases, J lost 3 bases, and 11 bases lay in between. Study results and limitations: CMV-specific HLA-C-restricted TCR beta clonotypes dominated the ex vivo response.

This clonotype was counted at least ten times. The antigen is not known. This chain connects TRBV7-2 to TRBJ2-7; weak D call: TRBD1 (7 bases). The sequence derives from a human donor in good health (CMV status not recorded). Some clones in this sample may be carry-over from other donors' samples. The specimen sequenced was PBMCs. The CDR3 nucleotides read TGTGCCAGCAGCGGAGGGGGCTTCTACGAGCAGTACTTC. Translation gives CASSGGGFYEQYF.